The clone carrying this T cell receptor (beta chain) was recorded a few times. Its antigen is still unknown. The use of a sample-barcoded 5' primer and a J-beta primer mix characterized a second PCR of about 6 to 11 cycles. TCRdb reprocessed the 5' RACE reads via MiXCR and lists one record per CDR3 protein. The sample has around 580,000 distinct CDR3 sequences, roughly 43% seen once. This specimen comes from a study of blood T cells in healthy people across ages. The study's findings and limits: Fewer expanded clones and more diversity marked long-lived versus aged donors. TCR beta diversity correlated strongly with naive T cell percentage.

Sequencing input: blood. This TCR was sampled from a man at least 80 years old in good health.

The CDR3 DNA follows: TGTGCCAGCAGCTTAGGGACTAGCGGCTCTAGCACAGATACGCAGTATTTT. This codes for CASSLGTSGSSTDTQYF. V gene TRBV7-2 combines with J gene TRBJ2-3, with 10 bases fitting TRBD2. Germline-derived CDR1 and CDR2 are SGHTA and FQGNSA. This CDR3 contains 17 residues. V was clipped by 1 base and J by 0 bases; unmatched bases: 4.